This T cell receptor beta chain was observed in a study of shared clonotypes between healthy human individuals. Study-wide background: Donors had three CD4 naive, three CD4 memory, two CD8 naive and one CD8 memory plate apiece.

Method: immunoSEQ multiplex PCR; TCRdb's copy keeps in-frame clones and lacks some. In the table there are a few million clones, around 92% of which are singletons. Those who donated were healthy HIV-negative adults, with no recent acute infections or vaccinations reported. Splitting of CD4+ cells produced CD45RA+ naive and CD45RA-negative memory subsets. Germline values: CDR1 SQVTM, CDR2 ANQGSEA. V was pared by 5 bases and J by 5 bases, with 13 bases between. This CDR3 contains 13 residues. Sequenced sample: naive CD4+ T cells from PBMCs. Subset denoted: CD45RA+ positively selected. The rearrangement links TRBV29-1 to TRBJ1-5; weak D call: TRBD1 (5 bases). This clonotype was obtained from a man aged 18-30 years in good health. Some clones in this sample may be carry-over from other donors' samples. Here the CDR3 reads CSVRGASDQPQHF. In nucleotides, the CDR3 is TGCAGCGTTAGAGGGGCCTCGGATCAGCCCCAGCATTTT. The complete variable domain, with remaining parts taken from reference TRBV29-1 and TRBJ1-5, reads SAVISQKPSRDICQRGTSLTIQCQVDSQVTMMFWYRQQPGQSLTLIATANQGSEATYESGFVIDKFPISRPNLTFSTLTVSNMSPEDSSIYLCSVRGASDQPQHFGDGTRLSIL.